Each of the 29 T cell receptor beta chains below was sequenced from the same sample in a study of T cell responses to AZD1222 COVID-19 vaccine. TCRdb's copy holds only in-frame clones and misses some; the assay was immunoSEQ multiplex PCR. Here the sample spans about 110,000 clones, 88% being singletons. The sample consisted of peripheral blood, taken on day 0 of MenACWY control vaccination. All receptors derive from an adult in good health.

The rearrangement joins TRBV27 to TRBJ1-2; no firm D call. V shed 10 bases and J shed 8 bases, with 14 bases lying between them. The CDR3 is 11 residues long. Per the germline V gene, CDR1 is MNHEY and CDR2 is SMNVEV (reference sequence). The CDR3 DNA reads TGTGCCACCCGGGATCCCTACGGCTACACCTTC. Protein: CATRDPYGYTF.

The chain links TRBV30 to TRBJ2-5; TRBD2 aligns across 11 bases. This CDR3 is 14 amino acids long. V shed 6 bases, J shed 2 bases, and the junction held 5 bases outside the gene matches. Germline CDR1 is GTSNPN and CDR2 is SVGIG (reference sequence). In nucleotides, the CDR3 is TGTGCCTGCACGGGGACTAGCGGTCAAGAGACCCAGTACTTC. Its protein product is CACTGTSGQETQYF.

The chain has TRBV20-1 and TRBJ2-7, with D perhaps TRBD1 or TRBD2 (5 bases each). The CDR3 has 11 residues. Trimming removed 6 bases at V and 7 bases at J, with 13 bases between. Germline CDR1 reads DFQATT; CDR2 reads SNEGSKA (reference sequence). CDR3 sequence (DNA): TGCAGTGCGGGACGGGTCTGGGAGCAGTACTTC. Protein: CSAGRVWEQYF.

Written as DNA, the CDR3 is TGTGCCAGCTCACCAGCTATCTGGGGGAGCACAGATACGCAGTATTTT. Its translation: CASSPAIWGSTDTQYF. This chain joins TRBV18 and TRBJ2-3; D might be TRBD1 or TRBD2, each matching 5 bases. This CDR3 has 16 amino acids. Germline assignment: CDR1 KGHSH and CDR2 LQKENI. Trimming removed 2 bases at V and 0 bases at J, with 12 bases between.

The rearrangement uses TRBV19 and TRBJ2-1; 10 bases fit TRBD2. V trimming: 6 bases; J trimming: 7 bases; junction bases outside the gene matches: 15. Germline V CDR1 and CDR2: LNHDA, SQIVND (reference sequence). The CDR3 covers 17 residues. The CDR3 loop is CASSPSRLAGDINEQFF. DNA of the CDR3: TGTGCCAGTAGCCCATCCAGGCTAGCGGGGGACATTAATGAGCAGTTCTTC. Using reference TRBV19 and TRBJ2-1 for the parts outside the CDR3, the full variable domain is DGGITQSPKYLFRKEGQNVTLSCEQNLNHDAMYWYRQDPGQGLRLIYYSQIVNDFQKGDIAEGYSVSREKKESFPLTVTSAQKNPTAFYLCASSPSRLAGDINEQFFGPGTRLTVL.

The chain couples TRBV6-5 to TRBJ2-7, with TRBD2 matching 10 bases. V was pared by 6 bases and J by 9 bases, with 11 bases of the junction left unmatched. Germline V gene data show CDR1 as MNHEY and CDR2 as SVGAGI. This CDR3 has 14 amino acids. CDR3 in amino acids: CASRPGLASFVQYF. The DNA for the CDR3 is TGTGCCAGCAGACCGGGACTAGCGAGTTTCGTGCAGTACTTC.

The chain uses TRBV7-2 and TRBJ1-1; D possibly corresponds to TRBD1 (5 bases). Germline CDR1 is SGHTA and CDR2 is FQGNSA. The V gene lost 6 bases and the J gene lost 4 bases, with 12 bases spanning the gap. The CDR3 runs 13 residues. The CDR3 region is CASRDWGSTEAFF. The CDR3 DNA reads TGTGCCAGCAGGGATTGGGGCAGCACTGAAGCTTTCTTT. Based on the CDR3 plus reference TRBV7-2 and TRBJ1-1, the full variable domain is GAGVSQSPSNKVTEKGKDVELRCDPISGHTALYWYRQSLGQGLEFLIYFQGNSAPDKSGLPSDRFSAERTGGSVSTLTIQRTQQEDSAVYLCASRDWGSTEAFFGQGTRLTVV.

This chain links TRBV4-1 with TRBJ1-2; 11 bases fit TRBD1. The CDR3 runs to 21 residues. In germline, CDR1 is MGHRA, CDR2 YSYEKL. The junction had 20 bases not matched to a gene; V was cut back by 1 base and J by 4 bases. CDR3: CASSQVGLGGQGDGFGYGYTF. The CDR3 DNA is TGCGCCAGCAGCCAAGTAGGGCTGGGGGGACAGGGGGACGGATTTGGCTATGGCTACACCTTC.

This chain joins TRBV2 and TRBJ1-3; D is unclear. Trimming shortened V by 4 bases and J by 4 bases, and 11 bases separated the two germline ends. Germline V gene sequence: CDR1 SNHLY, CDR2 FYNNEI. The CDR3 is 14 residues long. CDR3: CASSVVQQGNTIYF. The CDR3 coding sequence is TGTGCCAGCAGTGTAGTACAGCAAGGAAACACCATATATTTT.

Here the CDR3 reads CASSSITSVNEQFF. CDR3 DNA: TGTGCCAGCAGCTCAATAACTAGCGTAAATGAGCAGTTCTTC. This chain joins TRBV7-2 and TRBJ2-1; 7 nucleotides match TRBD2. With 4 bases clipped from V and 7 bases from J, the junction kept 7 bases outside the gene matches. CDR3 length: 14 residues. Looked up from germline, CDR1 is SGHTA and CDR2 is FQGNSA.

V and J are TRBV5-1 and TRBJ1-2; 7 nucleotides align to TRBD1. Germline CDR1 reads SGHRS; CDR2 reads YFSETQ. The CDR3 consists of 15 residues. With 0 bases clipped from V and 8 bases from J, the junction kept 10 bases outside the gene matches. The CDR3 protein is CASSLGGQPIEGYTF. In nucleotides, the CDR3 is TGCGCCAGCAGCTTGGGGGGACAGCCTATAGAAGGCTACACCTTC.

The chain carries TRBV19 and TRBJ1-1; possibly TRBD1 for D (6 bases). Trimming left V 1 base short and J 0 bases short, with 9 bases between. The CDR3 spans 15 residues. The V gene's germline CDR1 is LNHDA and CDR2 SQIVND (reference sequence). CDR3 DNA: TGTGCCAGTAGTATAGTGGGGACAATGAACACTGAAGCTTTCTTT. The encoded protein is CASSIVGTMNTEAFF.

This clone was seen repeatedly, ten times or more. The chain joins TRBV28 to TRBJ1-1; TRBD1 matches 9 bases. CDR1 MDHEN and CDR2 SYDVKM come from the germline V gene. The J segment lost 10 bases and the V segment lost 5 bases, leaving 20 bases of the junction unmatched. This CDR3 contains 17 residues. CDR3 DNA sequence: TGTGCCAGCAGTCGTCCGGGACAGGGCTCGCCGAGTGGTCTAGCTTTCTTT. It translates to CASSRPGQGSPSGLAFF.

The chain is built from TRBV27 and TRBJ2-1, with 7 bases fitting TRBD2. After removal of 2 bases from V and 8 bases from J, the junction contained 12 bases not matched to a gene. Germline CDR1 MNHEY, CDR2 SMNVEV (reference sequence). The CDR3 runs to 16 residues. CDR3 amino acids: CASSLDRWEGLDEQFF. The CDR3 coding sequence is TGTGCCAGCAGTTTAGATAGGTGGGAGGGCCTTGATGAGCAGTTCTTC.

This clone has just one count. CDR3 nucleotide sequence: TGTGCCAGTCGTGGGGGAACCTACGAGCAGTACTTC. It specifies CASRGGTYEQYF. This rearrangement joins TRBV19 to TRBJ2-7, with D perhaps being TRBD1 or TRBD2 (5 bases each). Germline CDR1 and CDR2: LNHDA and SQIVND (reference sequence). The CDR3 runs to 12 residues. The germline V and J ends were trimmed by 8 bases and 2 bases, with 10 bases remaining between them. Drawing the rest from reference TRBV19 and TRBJ2-7, the complete variable domain is DGGITQSPKYLFRKEGQNVTLSCEQNLNHDAMYWYRQDPGQGLRLIYYSQIVNDFQKGDIAEGYSVSREKKESFPLTVTSAQKNPTAFYLCASRGGTYEQYFGPGTRLTVT.

This chain links TRBV19 with TRBJ1-1, with D tentatively TRBD1 (6 bases). V lost 3 bases, J lost 4 bases, and 21 bases lay in between. The CDR3 runs to 17 residues. Germline V gives CDR1 LNHDA, CDR2 SQIVND (reference sequence). Here the CDR3 DNA reads TGTGCCAGTAGTATGACGGCCTCGGGGGGCCTGGGCACTGAAGCTTTCTTT. Encoded protein: CASSMTASGGLGTEAFF. Full variable domain (remainder filled in from reference TRBV19 and TRBJ1-1): DGGITQSPKYLFRKEGQNVTLSCEQNLNHDAMYWYRQDPGQGLRLIYYSQIVNDFQKGDIAEGYSVSREKKESFPLTVTSAQKNPTAFYLCASSMTASGGLGTEAFFGQGTRLTVV.

Remarks on this clone: Other nucleotide sequences in the sample specify the same CDR3. V gene TRBV19 combines with J gene TRBJ1-5; D unclear. The CDR3 loop spans 14 amino acids. With 1 base removed from V and 4 bases from J, the gap between germline ends came to 8 bases. Germline V lookup: CDR1 LNHDA, CDR2 SQIVND (reference sequence). The CDR3 DNA reads as TGTGCCAGTAGTATAGCCGACTTAAATCAGCCCCAGCATTTT. It translates to CASSIADLNQPQHF.

The CDR3 loop reads CASRQDRGFVSNTGELFF. The DNA of the CDR3 is TGTGCCAGCAGGCAAGACAGGGGGTTCGTTTCGAACACCGGGGAGCTGTTTTTT. The chain has TRBV7-3 and TRBJ2-2, with TRBD1 identical over 9 bases. CDR1 is SGHTA and CDR2 is FQGTGA in the germline V gene. The CDR3 is 18 residues long. V lost 6 bases and J lost 0; bases outside the gene matches: 11.

The chain employs TRBV5-6 and TRBJ1-1; D call uncertain. The V end lost 0 bases, the J end lost 2 bases, and 5 bases lay between the germline ends. Germline V lookup: CDR1 SGHDT, CDR2 YYEEEE. The CDR3 consists of 13 residues. This CDR3 is CASSLGVNTEAFF. The CDR3 DNA is TGTGCCAGCAGCTTGGGAGTCAACACTGAAGCTTTCTTT. The full variable domain, completed using reference TRBV5-6 and TRBJ1-1, is DAGVTQSPTHLIKTRGQQVTLRCSPKSGHDTVSWYQQALGQGPQFIFQYYEEEERQRGNFPDRFSGHQFPNYSSELNVNALLLGDSALYLCASSLGVNTEAFFGQGTRLTVV.

The genes are TRBV28 and TRBJ2-7, with TRBD1 identical over 9 bases. The CDR3 totals 15 residues. Germline loops: CDR1 MDHEN, CDR2 SYDVKM. V lost 3 bases, J lost 3 bases, and 6 bases stayed unmatched. The CDR3 nucleotides read TGTGCCAGCAGTTTTATCGGACAGGGGCACTACGAGCAGTACTTC. Protein product: CASSFIGQGHYEQYF.

The chain joins TRBV28 to TRBJ1-2; D is unclear. The CDR3 is 11 amino acids. Germline CDR1 is MDHEN and CDR2 is SYDVKM. The V gene lost 6 bases and the J gene lost 0 bases, with 2 bases spanning the gap. The CDR3 DNA reads as TGTGCCAGCAGGACTAACTATGGCTACACCTTC. This sequence encodes CASRTNYGYTF.

The chain uses TRBV7-2 and TRBJ2-7, with TRBD2 as a possible D gene (5 bases). This CDR3 is 14 amino acids long. The V end lost 4 bases, the J end lost 3 bases, and 13 bases lay between the germline ends. Germline values: CDR1 SGHTA, CDR2 FQGNSA. The DNA for the CDR3 is TGTGCCAGCAGCTACAGAGGACGGGGCTACGAGCAGTACTTC. This gives the protein CASSYRGRGYEQYF.

This clone was counted between two and nine times. V usage is TRBV29-1 and J usage is TRBJ1-1; D is ambiguous. The V and J ends lost 7 bases and 0 bases respectively, with 12 bases between them. Germline CDR1 reads SQVTM; CDR2 reads ANQGSEA. The CDR3 totals 13 residues. The CDR3 loop is CSGGREVNTEAFF. In nucleotides, the CDR3 is TGCAGCGGGGGTAGGGAAGTGAACACTGAAGCTTTCTTT.

The chain uses TRBV3-1 (or the pseudogene TRBV3-2) and TRBJ1-2; 10 bases align to TRBD1. The CDR3 contains 13 residues. Germline CDR1 LGHDT, CDR2 YNNKEL (reference sequence). The ends lost 5 bases at V and 8 bases at J; junction bases unmatched: 5. CDR3 residues: CASSSGTGVGYTF. DNA for the CDR3: TGTGCCAGCAGCTCCGGGACAGGGGTCGGCTACACCTTC.

The chain uses TRBV5-5 and TRBJ2-1, with TRBD2 matching over 9 bases. Losses at the gene ends were 3 bases for V and 2 bases for J; bases not matched to a gene: 12. The CDR3 has 18 residues. Germline V gene data show CDR1 as SGHKS and CDR2 as YYEKEE (reference sequence). The CDR3 DNA reads as TGTGCCAGCAGCTCAGGGAGCGGGGGGTCCCCTCCCTACAATGAGCAGTTCTTC. Its protein product is CASSSGSGGSPPYNEQFF.

The rearrangement links TRBV11-1 to TRBJ1-5; D possibly corresponds to TRBD1 (6 bases). CDR1 is SGHAT, CDR2 FQDESV, per germline (reference sequence). The CDR3 loop spans 19 amino acids. Trimming shortened V by 0 bases and J by 0 bases, and 18 bases separated the two germline ends. CDR3 region: CASSLAGGALPYSNQPQHF. Here the CDR3 DNA reads TGTGCCAGCAGCTTAGCGGGGGGGGCCCTCCCTTATAGCAATCAGCCCCAGCATTTT.

The chain joins TRBV5-1 to TRBJ2-6; 11 bases align to TRBD2. Germline values: CDR1 SGHRS, CDR2 YFSETQ. Trimming cost V 4 bases and J 0 bases; bases outside gene matches: 9. This CDR3 comprises 19 residues. The CDR3 sequence: CASSPPGLAGTSGANVLTF. Here the CDR3 DNA reads TGCGCCAGCAGCCCCCCCGGACTAGCGGGTACCTCTGGGGCCAACGTCCTGACTTTC. Supplemented by reference TRBV5-1 and TRBJ2-6, the full variable domain reads KAGVTQTPRYLIKTRGQQVTLSCSPISGHRSVSWYQQTPGQGLQFLFEYFSETQRNKGNFPGRFSGRQFSNSRSEMNVSTLELGDSALYLCASSPPGLAGTSGANVLTFGAGSRLTVL.

The chain employs TRBV2 and TRBJ1-1; D might be TRBD1 (6 bases). There are 17 residues in the CDR3. V lost 4 bases to trimming and J lost 7 bases, with 25 bases between them. From germline, CDR1 is SNHLY and CDR2 FYNNEI. In DNA, the CDR3 is TGTGCCAGCAGTGTACCCTTTGGAGGGGGTGATCAGTTTGAAGCTTTCTTT. Protein product: CASSVPFGGGDQFEAFF.

The chain has TRBV2 and TRBJ1-3; possibly TRBD1 for D (6 bases). Germline assignment: CDR1 SNHLY and CDR2 FYNNEI. Trimming stripped 6 bases from V and 2 bases from J, with 11 bases between. The CDR3 totals 14 residues. The CDR3 nucleotides are TGTGCCAGCAGAGAACAGGGACCTGGAAACACCATATATTTT. The encoded protein is CASREQGPGNTIYF.